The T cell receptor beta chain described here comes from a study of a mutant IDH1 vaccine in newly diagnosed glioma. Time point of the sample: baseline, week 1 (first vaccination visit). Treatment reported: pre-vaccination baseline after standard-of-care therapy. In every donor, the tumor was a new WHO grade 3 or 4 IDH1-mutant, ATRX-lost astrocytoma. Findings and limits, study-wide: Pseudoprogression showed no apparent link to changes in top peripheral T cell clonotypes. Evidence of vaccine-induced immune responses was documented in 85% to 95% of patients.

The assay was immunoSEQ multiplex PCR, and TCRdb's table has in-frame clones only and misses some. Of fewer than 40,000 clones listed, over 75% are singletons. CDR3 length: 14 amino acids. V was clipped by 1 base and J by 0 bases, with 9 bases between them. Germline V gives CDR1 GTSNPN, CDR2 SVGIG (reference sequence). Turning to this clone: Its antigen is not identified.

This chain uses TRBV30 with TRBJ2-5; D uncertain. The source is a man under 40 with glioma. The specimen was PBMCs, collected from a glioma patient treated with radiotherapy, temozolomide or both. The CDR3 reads CAWSEGLHQETQYF. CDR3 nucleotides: TGTGCCTGGAGTGAGGGTTTGCACCAAGAGACCCAGTACTTC.